Below are 5 T cell receptor beta chains sequenced from a single sample in a study of regulatory T cells in long-lasting Graves disease. Time point here: newly diagnosed GD, antithyroid drugs for less than 3 months. PBMC-derived RNA was used for the TCR library. Construction of the TCR beta libraries employed iRepertoire HTBI primers in conjunction with Arm-PCR of CDR3 regions. Each CDR3 protein is one row after TCRdb ran MiXCR on the multiplex PCR reads. The sample records about 320,000 distinct CDR3 sequences, about 18% being singletons. Here the sequenced sample was peripheral blood mononuclear cells (PBMCs), taken at new diagnosis, from a patient treated with antithyroid drugs. The receptors originated from a female donor with Graves disease.

The rearrangement uses TRBV29-1 and TRBJ1-2; 7 nucleotides line up with TRBD1. J was trimmed by 6 bases and V by 7 bases; bases with no gene match: 17. Germline V lookup: CDR1 SQVTM, CDR2 ANQGSEA. This CDR3 has 15 amino acids. The CDR3 DNA follows: TGCAGCGCCTGGGGAGGACAGGTGGGCACGAATGGCTACACCTTC. This encodes CSAWGGQVGTNGYTF.

This clonotype was detected ten times or more. This chain uses TRBV25-1 with TRBJ2-1; TRBD2 matches at 14 bases. The CDR3 length is 16 residues. The trim removed 4 bases at V and 6 bases at J, leaving 5 bases unmatched. CDR1 MGHDK and CDR2 SYGVNS come from the germline V gene. Written as DNA, the CDR3 is TGTGCCAGCAGTGTAATGGGACTAGCGGGAGTCAATGAGCAGTTCTTC. This encodes CASSVMGLAGVNEQFF.

The rearrangement links TRBV6-5 to TRBJ2-6; TRBD2 is a possible D gene (7 bases). Germline V gives CDR1 MNHEY, CDR2 SVGAGI. Trimming cost V 2 bases and J 2 bases, with 10 bases left between them. The CDR3 is made up of 16 amino acids. CDR3 nucleotides: TGTGCCAGCAGTTACGGGGGGGGCGCTGGGGCCAACGTCCTGACTTTC. Encoded protein: CASSYGGGAGANVLTF.

Of note for this clonotype: Possible read error: a much larger clone is one base away. The chain carries TRBV20-1 and TRBJ2-3; TRBD2 aligns across 8 bases. Germline V gives CDR1 DFQATT, CDR2 SNEGSKA (reference sequence). The CDR3 runs 14 residues. The CDR3 DNA reads as TGCAGTGCTAGAGAGAGCGGGAGCACAGATACGCGGTATTTT. Protein product: CSARESGSTDTRYF.

This clonotype showed up many times. V usage is TRBV7-4 and J usage is TRBJ1-2; 7 nucleotides agree with TRBD1. The V segment lost 0 bases and the J segment 8 bases; nucleotides outside the gene matches: 15. This CDR3 spans 17 amino acids. Germline V lookup: CDR1 SGHVT, CDR2 SQSDAQ. The CDR3 here is CASSLANVRGSRGGYTF. For the CDR3, the DNA is TGTGCCAGCAGCTTAGCCAACGTTCGGGGGTCCAGGGGGGGCTACACCTTC.